Reported below is one T cell receptor (beta chain). There are a few counts of this clonotype. The antigen it recognizes is unknown. The junction and the germline gene differ at one end; a read error may be behind it. This sample was included in a study of regulatory T cells in long-lasting Graves disease (dated by TCRdb to 2020 to 2023). With respect to the entire study: Antithyroid drugs had been taken for less than 3 months by newly diagnosed Graves' disease patients. Patients with persistent Graves' disease were compared with patients with newly diagnosed Graves' disease using TCR sequencing and RNA sequencing of peripheral blood. The study was registered as a clinical trial and conducted in China. A total of 33 samples underwent TCR sequencing, from roughly 13 patients with persistent Graves' disease and 20 or so patients with newly diagnosed Graves' disease.

The time point label for this specimen denotes: newly diagnosed GD, antithyroid drugs for less than 3 months. For both TCR sequencing and RNA sequencing, RNA was extracted from PBMCs in TRIzol. The diagnosis of Graves' disease followed American Thyroid Association guidelines. Patients were recruited from an endocrinology department in Xi'an, China. From each patient, 7.5 to 9.5 milliliters of peripheral blood was collected into an EDTA anticoagulant tube. Ficoll Paque Plus density gradient separation was used to isolate PBMCs, and no further T cell sorting was done. An Agilent 2100 Bioanalyzer and agarose gel were used to assess RNA quality, and a NanoDrop 2000 was used to measure RNA concentration. Broader findings and caveats from the paper: Compared with newly diagnosed patients, patients with persistent Graves' disease had lower TCR Shannon entropy and fewer highly expanded clones, which suggests clonal expansion. Patients with persistent disease shared more public clonotypes (fewer than 3,000) than newly diagnosed patients did (approximately 970). Sequencing and analysis were limited to the TCR beta chain. TRBV28, TRBJ1-2 and TRBJ2-5 were preferentially used in persistent disease, while TRBV20-1 and TRBJ2-1 were favored in newly diagnosed disease. Only peripheral blood was studied, because thyroid tissue, the primary lesion, was inaccessible. As a limitation, the authors acknowledged that the small sample size may reduce accuracy.

The CDR1 and CDR2 encoded by the germline V gene are MGHDK and SYGVNS. Spanning cysteine to phenylalanine, the CDR3 consists of 14 amino acids. The read is trimmed to its CDR3 DNA, 42 bases read in frame from base 1. The library relied on multiplex PCR. Data came from an Illumina HiSeq 4000. TCR beta libraries were built with iRepertoire HTBI primers and Arm-PCR amplification of CDR3 regions. Before sequencing, the PCR products underwent gel purification. As for how the authors treated the data: Gene usage analysis of CDR3 amino acid clonotypes used the roughly 62 TRBV and more than 13 TRBJ segments found across samples. Filtered high-quality paired reads were merged into contigs using COPE and FqMerger. BLAST was used to align contigs to IMGT TRBV, TRBD and TRBJ reference genes, and CDR3 was defined according to IMGT. Any clonotype with a frequency above 0.1% was counted as a highly expanded clone. Shannon entropy served as the measure of repertoire diversity, while the Gini coefficient captured V-J evenness. A clonotype found in more than one individual was treated as public. TCRdb reanalyzed the raw reads on its own, using fastp at Q25 for trimming and MiXCR for clone calling, and kept in-frame beta chains. Rows are combined by CDR3 protein, so each entry shows the most common genes and DNA. TCRdb assigned the V and J calls; the authors' analysis was not used. The sample table lists approximately 400,000 distinct CDR3 sequences, 15% of them with a count of one. Approximately 16% of the sample is in the top ten clones.

These records were also assigned to another study, of T cells in Graves' hyperthyroidism and ophthalmopathy. As that second study puts it: Stable Graves' hyperthyroidism was defined as no progression to ophthalmopathy during 18 months of follow-up. Hyperthyroidism patients were aged 18 to 65 years and newly diagnosed, with disease duration of less than 2 months. Exclusion was applied to patients with uncontrolled infections, other autoimmune diseases, pregnancy or lactation. Diagnoses relied on clinical symptoms, serum thyroxine and TRAb, thyroid ultrasound and orbital computed tomography. A first-round RT-PCR of the TCR CDR3 used the HTBI primer set with the Qiagen OneStep RT-PCR kit. Most expanded thyroid clonotypes (frequency above 0.001) were also detected in blood, suggesting blood repertoires may reflect thyroid immune responses. A model built on a 13 V-J signature distinguished ophthalmopathy from stable hyperthyroidism, reaching around 88% sensitivity and around 82% specificity in cross-validation and 80%/75% in testing. In validation, the model predicted progression to ophthalmopathy with around 71% sensitivity and 72% to 85% specificity, a median of around 6.6 months before onset. TCR V-J signatures able to tell the groups apart were searched for in a discovery cohort of about a hundred patients, of whom around 42 had Graves' ophthalmopathy and 57 had stable Graves' hyperthyroidism. Whether ophthalmopathy could be predicted prospectively was tested in an independent validation cohort made up of approximately 19 hyperthyroidism patients plus 17 patients who later progressed to ophthalmopathy. The 100 discovery patients were divided at random into training and test sets in a 7:3 ratio. The study also compared thyroid tissue and blood T-cell repertoires from more than 5 Graves' hyperthyroidism patients. After sampling, hyperthyroidism patients received methimazole starting at 30 mg daily, and ophthalmopathy patients received high-dose intravenous methylprednisolone. Libraries were constructed in a second round of multiplex PCR, after which size selection and purification were carried out. Paired-end sequencing of the libraries was performed with 100 bp reads on an Illumina HiSeq2000. SOAPnuke was used to process the raw data, throwing out any read that contained adapters or uncalled bases, had a mean Phred below 15, or lacked an exact constant-primer or identifier match. High-quality paired reads were merged with COPE v1.2.5, and unique nucleotide sequences were defined as clonotypes. MiTCR v1.1 was used to align clonotypes to the IMGT TRBV, TRBD and TRBJ reference segments. The analysis was restricted to V-J combinations with a frequency above 0.0001, which together covered 99% to 99.2% of the repertoires. The TCS score was defined as F50 (clonal expansion) divided by E x V (chaos), with BLOSUM62-based TCRdist calculated between CDR3 peptides within each V-J. Welch's t-statistics and random forest reduced approximately 520 V-J features to about 12, which were used in a naive Bayes classifier (R e1071). Sample size was not statistically predetermined, and blinding of investigators to group allocation was not performed. The paper describes TCR Vbeta CDR3 sequencing of around 130 peripheral blood samples, made up of under 50 ophthalmopathy patients, some 80 hyperthyroidism patients and some 17 progressor patients.

The source of this sequence is a woman under 40 with Graves disease. Donor details come from another sample of the same person, matched by shared clones. The chain links TRBV25-1 with TRBJ1-5; 9 central nucleotides agree with TRBD1. This specimen consisted of peripheral blood mononuclear cells (PBMCs), obtained at new diagnosis, from a patient treated with antithyroid drugs. DNA sequence: TGTGCCAGCAATGAAGGGACAGGGATTCAGCCCCAGCATTTT. This is translated as CASNEGTGIQPQHF.